This T cell receptor (beta chain) was captured in a study of blood T cell repertoires in COVID-19. Study information: COVID-19 samples from acute and convalescent phases originated in the United States, Italy and Spain.

The CDR3 is 15 amino acids. The germline gives CDR1 SQVTM, CDR2 ANQGSEA. J gave up 4 bases and V 1 base, and 8 bases lay outside the gene matches. Methods used by the authors: For nucleated cells, counts were estimated from reference gene primer amplification. Clones were sequenced by immunoSEQ multiplex PCR, and TCRdb holds only the in-frame ones, with some missing. The DNA was the basis for D and trimming; V, J and clone size are from that table. This sample has 75,000 or so clones, with 84% found just once. Sequencing used peripheral blood. This sequence was found in a man in his fifties with acute or convalescent COVID-19. V usage is TRBV29-1 and J usage is TRBJ2-7; TRBD2 agrees at 9 bases. The CDR3 here is CSVEVSGSTGYEQYF. CDR3 DNA: TGCAGCGTTGAAGTTAGCGGGAGTACAGGGTACGAGCAGTACTTC.